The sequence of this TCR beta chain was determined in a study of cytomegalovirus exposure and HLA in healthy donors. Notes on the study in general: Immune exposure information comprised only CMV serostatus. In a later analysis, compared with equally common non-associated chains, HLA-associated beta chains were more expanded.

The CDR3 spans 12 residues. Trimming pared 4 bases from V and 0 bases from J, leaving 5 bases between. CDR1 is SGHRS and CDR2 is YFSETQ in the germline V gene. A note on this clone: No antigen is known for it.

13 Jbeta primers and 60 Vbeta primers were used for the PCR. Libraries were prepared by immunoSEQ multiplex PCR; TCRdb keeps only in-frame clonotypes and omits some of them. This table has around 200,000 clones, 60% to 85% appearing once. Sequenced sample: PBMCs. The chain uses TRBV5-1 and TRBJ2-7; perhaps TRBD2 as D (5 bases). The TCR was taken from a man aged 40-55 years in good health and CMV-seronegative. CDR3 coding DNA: TGCGCCAGCAGCCGGGACTCCTACGAGCAGTACTTC. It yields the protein CASSRDSYEQYF.